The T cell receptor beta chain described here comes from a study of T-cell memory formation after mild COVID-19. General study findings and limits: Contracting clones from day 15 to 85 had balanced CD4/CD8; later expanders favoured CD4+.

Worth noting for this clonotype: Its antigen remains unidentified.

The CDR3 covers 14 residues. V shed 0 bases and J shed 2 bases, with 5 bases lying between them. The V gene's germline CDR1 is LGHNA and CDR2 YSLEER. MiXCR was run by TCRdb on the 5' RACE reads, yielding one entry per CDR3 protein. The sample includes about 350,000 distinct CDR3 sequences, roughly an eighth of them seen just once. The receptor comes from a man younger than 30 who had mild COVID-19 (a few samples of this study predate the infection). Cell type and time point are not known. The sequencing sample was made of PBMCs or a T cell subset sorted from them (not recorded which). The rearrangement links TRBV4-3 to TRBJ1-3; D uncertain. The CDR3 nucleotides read TGCGCCAGCAGCCAAGATAGTACTGGAAACACCATATATTTT. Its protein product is CASSQDSTGNTIYF.